This TCR beta chain was profiled in a study of blood T cell repertoires in COVID-19. As for the study in general: COVID-19 samples, acute and convalescent, were from the United States, Italy and Spain. T cells, B-cell-depleted T cells, or PBMCs provided the cDNA or gDNA that served as material.

This clone was observed a single time. TCRdb's copy holds only in-frame clones and misses some; the assay was immunoSEQ multiplex PCR. The sample yields 150,000 to 200,000 clones, approximately 90% seen once. The sequenced material came from peripheral blood. The TCR comes from a young man with acute or convalescent COVID-19.

The CDR3: CASSLRGLGEQYF. The CDR3 coding sequence is TGTGCCAGCAGTTTACGGGGTTTGGGGGAGCAGTACTTC. The chain couples TRBV12-3 or TRBV12-4 to TRBJ2-7; maybe TRBD2 (5 bases). V dropped 2 bases and J dropped 7 bases, with 12 bases sitting between them. This CDR3 has 13 amino acids.